The 22 T cell receptor beta chains listed next were all sequenced from one sample in a study of blood T cell repertoires in COVID-19. Assay used: immunoSEQ multiplex PCR; TCRdb lists only in-frame clones, some missing. This sample has 150,000 to 200,000 clones, with roughly nine tenths found just once. Sample: PBMCs or T cells enriched from blood (not recorded which). All receptors come from a woman between 40 and 50 years old with acute COVID-19.

The genes are TRBV28 and TRBJ2-1; perhaps TRBD2 as D (5 bases). The CDR3 sequence is 14 residues long. Germline V CDR1 and CDR2: MDHEN, SYDVKM. V was trimmed by 6 bases and J by 2 bases, leaving 11 bases between them. This CDR3 reads CASSGQAAYNEQFF. CDR3 in DNA: TGTGCCAGCAGCGGGCAAGCGGCCTACAATGAGCAGTTCTTC. Supplemented by reference TRBV28 and TRBJ2-1, the full variable domain reads DVKVTQSSRYLVKRTGEKVFLECVQDMDHENMFWYRQDPGLGLRLIYFSYDVKMKEKGDIPEGYSVSREKKERFSLILESASTNQTSMYLCASSGQAAYNEQFFGPGTRLTVL.

The V and J genes are TRBV6-5 and TRBJ2-7, with a weak D call TRBD2 (5 bases). The CDR3 spans 13 residues. CDR1 MNHEY and CDR2 SVGAGI come from the germline V gene. V lost 7 bases, J lost 3 bases, and 13 bases lay in between. The CDR3 DNA is TGTGCCAGCACGAGGGCGCGCGTCTACGAGCAGTACTTC. It yields the protein CASTRARVYEQYF.

This sequence joins TRBV28 and TRBJ2-7; 11 nucleotides match TRBD1. Germline-derived CDR1 and CDR2 are MDHEN and SYDVKM. The CDR3 runs to 17 residues. V dropped 2 bases and J dropped 6; count of bases not matched to a gene: 12. The CDR3 nucleotides are TGTGCCAGCAGTTTAGGGGCGGGGTACGGGACAGGGGGCGAGCAGTACTTC. This codes for CASSLGAGYGTGGEQYF.

The chain combines TRBV7-9 with TRBJ1-4; TRBD1 agrees at 9 bases. V dropped 6 bases and J dropped 5; count of bases not matched to a gene: 4. The CDR3 length is 14 residues. Germline values: CDR1 SEHNR, CDR2 FQNEAQ (reference sequence). Here the CDR3 reads CASRFGQGNEKLFF. CDR3 nucleotide sequence: TGTGCCAGCAGGTTTGGACAGGGGAATGAAAAACTGTTTTTT.

This chain links TRBV7-8 with TRBJ1-6; no clear D gene. Germline CDR1 SGHVS, CDR2 FQNEAQ. The CDR3 sequence is 16 residues long. The V and J ends lost 1 base and 0 bases respectively, with 7 bases between them. The CDR3 DNA is TGTGCCAGCAGCTTAGGATCGAGCTCCTATAATTCACCCCTCCACTTT. This translates into CASSLGSSSYNSPLHF.

The chain uses TRBV9 and TRBJ1-5, with D maybe TRBD1 (5 bases). Germline CDR1 SGDLS, CDR2 YYNGEE. The CDR3 consists of 17 residues. The ends were cut back, 0 bases at V and 0 bases at J, with 13 bases in the middle. The CDR3 DNA is TGTGCCAGCAGCGTAGAAGGGGCAAAGAATAGCAATCAGCCCCAGCATTTT. This translates into CASSVEGAKNSNQPQHF. Complete variable domain (other parts from reference TRBV9 and TRBJ1-5): DSGVTQTPKHLITATGQRVTLRCSPRSGDLSVYWYQQSLDQGLQFLIQYYNGEERAKGNILERFSAQQFPDLHSELNLSSLELGDSALYFCASSVEGAKNSNQPQHFGDGTRLSIL.

In nucleotides, the CDR3 is TGCGCCAGCAGTGCAGGGACAGGTCGCGAGCAGTACTTC. Its translation is CASSAGTGREQYF. This chain links TRBV5-1 with TRBJ2-7, with 8 bases fitting TRBD1. The germline gives CDR1 SGHRS, CDR2 YFSETQ. The CDR3 has 13 amino acids. The V and J ends lost 5 bases and 6 bases, in that order; junction bases with no gene match: 7.

This chain links TRBV19 with TRBJ2-2, with D tentatively TRBD1 (6 bases). Germline V lookup: CDR1 LNHDA, CDR2 SQIVND (reference sequence). Trimming cost V 4 bases and J 0 bases, with 9 bases left between them. This CDR3 is 15 amino acids long. The CDR3 region is CASSKGTSNTGELFF. The CDR3 region has the DNA TGTGCCAGTAGTAAAGGGACATCGAACACCGGGGAGCTGTTTTTT.

The table lists this clone with a count of one. V is TRBV2 and J is TRBJ2-2; 7 nucleotides match TRBD1. After removal of 7 bases from V and 2 bases from J, the junction contained 4 bases not matched to a gene. The CDR3 is made up of 14 amino acids. Germline-derived CDR1 and CDR2 are SNHLY and FYNNEI. CDR3 sequence (DNA): TGTGCCAGCATAGGGACAGTAAACACCGGGGAGCTGTTTTTT. Protein sequence: CASIGTVNTGELFF.

The rearrangement joins TRBV29-1 to TRBJ2-2, with TRBD1 identical over 10 bases. Germline values: CDR1 SQVTM, CDR2 ANQGSEA. The V and J ends lost 6 bases and 3 bases, in that order; junction bases with no gene match: 7. CDR3 length: 15 residues. CDR3 DNA sequence: TGCAGCGTCTCCAAGGGGACAGGGGACACCGGGGAGCTGTTTTTT. This encodes CSVSKGTGDTGELFF.

The CDR3 loop reads CASSVGLAGGPNIQYF. Written as DNA, the CDR3 is TGTGCCAGCAGCGTAGGACTAGCGGGAGGCCCCAACATTCAGTACTTC. V and J are TRBV5-4 and TRBJ2-4; 14 nucleotides line up with TRBD2. V was pared by 4 bases and J by 7 bases, with 7 bases of the junction left unmatched. CDR3 size: 16 residues. The V gene's germline CDR1 is SGHNT and CDR2 YYREEE (reference sequence).

The J gene is TRBJ1-2, the V gene TRBV28; the D gene is possibly TRBD1 (6 bases). The germline V gene has CDR1 MDHEN and CDR2 SYDVKM. Trimming left V 6 bases short and J 4 bases short, with 18 bases between. This CDR3 has 15 residues. As DNA, the CDR3 is TGTGCCAGCAGCATTGCGGGGGGCGCCTCCTATGGCTACACCTTC. Amino acid sequence: CASSIAGGASYGYTF.

The table lists this clone with a count of one. The rearrangement uses TRBV12-3 or TRBV12-4 and TRBJ2-5; D gene ambiguous. This CDR3 region has 13 residues. V shed 6 bases and J shed 5 bases, with 13 bases lying between them. The CDR3 DNA is TGTGCCAGCAGCCCCCAGTCGCCGGAGACCCAGTACTTC. Translated, it gives CASSPQSPETQYF.

A note on this clone: One end of the junction is discordant with germline, which a read error may explain. The V and J genes are TRBV5-1 and TRBJ2-2; TRBD2 matches 7 bases. Looked up from germline, CDR1 is SGHRS and CDR2 is YFSETQ. This CDR3 is built from 17 residues. CDR3: CASSQNRAGTNAGELFF. CDR3 DNA: TGCGCCAGCAGTCAAAATCGAGCGGGGACGAACGCCGGGGAGCTGTTTTTT.

This chain joins TRBV4-1 and TRBJ1-3, with TRBD1 as a possible D gene (5 bases). Germline V gene lookup returns CDR1 MGHRA and CDR2 YSYEKL. This CDR3 spans 14 amino acids. V shed 3 bases and J shed 4 bases, with 10 bases lying between them. The CDR3 sequence: CASSHGGAGNTIYF. The CDR3 region has the DNA TGCGCCAGCAGCCACGGGGGTGCCGGAAACACCATATATTTT.

The chain is built from TRBV9 and TRBJ2-7; 9 bases align to TRBD2. This CDR3 spans 16 amino acids. Germline V CDR1 and CDR2: SGDLS, YYNGEE. Losses at the gene ends were 3 bases for V and 5 bases for J; bases not matched to a gene: 12. This chain's CDR3 is CASSEGVAGVENEQYF. The DNA of the CDR3 is TGTGCCAGCAGCGAGGGAGTAGCGGGAGTGGAAAACGAGCAGTACTTC.

The V gene is TRBV6-5, the J gene TRBJ2-1, with D unresolved. CDR3 length: 11 amino acids. Germline values: CDR1 MNHEY, CDR2 SVGAGI. V was shortened by 6 bases and J by 7 bases, with 7 bases between the two germline ends. The CDR3 region has the DNA TGTGCCAGCAGCCAAAATAATGAGCAGTTCTTC. Translating gives CASSQNNEQFF.

The chain employs TRBV5-1 and TRBJ1-5, with 8 bases lining up with TRBD1. Germline V gene data show CDR1 as SGHRS and CDR2 as YFSETQ. This CDR3 is built from 18 residues. Unmatched junction bases numbered 27, after V lost 4 bases and J lost 15 bases. In nucleotides, the CDR3 is TGCGCCAGCAGCGACAAAATATTAGCGCAGGGGGCTGCTCTGAGTCCGCATTTT. Residues: CASSDKILAQGAALSPHF. Using reference TRBV5-1 and TRBJ1-5 for the parts outside the CDR3, the full variable domain is KAGVTQTPRYLIKTRGQQVTLSCSPISGHRSVSWYQQTPGQGLQFLFEYFSETQRNKGNFPGRFSGRQFSNSRSEMNVSTLELGDSALYLCASSDKILAQGAALSPHFGDGTRLSIL.

Only a few counts were recorded for this clone. DNA for the CDR3: TGTGCCAGCAGTCTTTCCTGGGGACAGGGGTACAATGAGCAGTTCTTC. This sequence encodes CASSLSWGQGYNEQFF. This chain links TRBV6-4 with TRBJ2-1; TRBD1 aligns across 10 bases. V was clipped by 5 bases and J by 4 bases; unmatched bases: 8. The germline V gene encodes CDR1 MRHNA and CDR2 SNTAGT. The length of the CDR3 is 16 residues.

The chain links TRBV3-1 (or the pseudogene TRBV3-2) to TRBJ2-2, with a weak D call TRBD1 (5 bases). The V and J ends lost 0 bases and 8 bases respectively, with 19 bases between them. The germline V gene encodes CDR1 LGHDT and CDR2 YNNKEL (reference sequence). The CDR3 has 17 residues. The CDR3 nucleotides are TGTGCCAGCAGCCAAGATCGCGGCAGGGCCGGTCCGGGGGAGCTGTTTTTT. It codes for CASSQDRGRAGPGELFF.

The V gene is TRBV7-3, the J gene TRBJ2-1; D unresolved. The CDR3 spans 15 residues. Germline V gene lookup returns CDR1 SGHTA and CDR2 FQGTGA. Trimming pared 6 bases from V and 3 bases from J, leaving 15 bases between. In nucleotides, the CDR3 is TGTGCCAGCAGTCCCCGAAGTAGCAGCTACAATGAGCAGTTCTTC. Its translation: CASSPRSSSYNEQFF.

This clone was detected once. The rearrangement links TRBV5-1 to TRBJ1-1, with D unresolved. This CDR3 spans 14 amino acids. CDR1 and CDR2 from the germline V gene are SGHRS and YFSETQ. V was pared by 4 bases and J by 1 base, with 11 bases between. CDR3 sequence (DNA): TGCGCCAGCAGCAAATCAACAGCGAACACTGAAGCTTTCTTT. The encoded protein is CASSKSTANTEAFF.